This TCR beta chain appears in the sequencing data of a study of T-cell reconstitution after alpha-beta-depleted transplantation in children. For TCRbeta, the library was prepared with unique molecular identifiers. TCRdb re-analysed the PCR reads in MiXCR, keeping a single row per CDR3 protein. Here the sample spans some 180,000 distinct CDR3 sequences, 5.5% to 7% being singletons. General study points: Surviving recipient cells, namely T cells and thymic progenitors, were the source of high day-60 TCRbeta diversity in some patients. It was newly produced T cells that mostly accounted for T-cell counts and diversity one year after transplant. Alpha-beta T cells present about two months after transplant were reported to originate from several hundred expanded graft clones.

To note about this clonotype: Its specificity is not known.

The germline V gene has CDR1 MDHEN and CDR2 SYDVKM. This CDR3 is built from 14 residues. V shed 7 bases and J 8 bases; nucleotides not matched to a gene: 11. The starting material was PBMCs, obtained before TCRalphabeta/CD19-depleted stem cell transplant. This TCR was recovered from a boy aged 2-15 years with acute lymphoblastic leukemia, due to receive a stem cell transplant. This chain connects TRBV28 to TRBJ1-5; 7 positions match TRBD1. In nucleotides, the CDR3 is TGTGCCAGCACAACGACAGGGAGTAGAGAGCCCCAGCATTTT. Its translation: CASTTTGSREPQHF.